The 31 T cell receptor beta chains below all came from one sample that was sequenced in a study of T cell repertoires in cytomegalovirus infection. TCRdb re-called the reads through MiXCR, storing one row per CDR3 protein. The sample has roughly 320,000 distinct CDR3 sequences, over 7.5% seen once. The material sequenced was PBMCs. Source of these receptors: a human donor in good health (CMV status not recorded). Some clones in this sample may be carry-over from other donors' samples.

The rearrangement uses TRBV29-1 and TRBJ2-4, with 10 bases fitting TRBD2. CDR3 size: 17 residues. V shed 6 bases and J 5 bases; nucleotides not matched to a gene: 16. The germline V gene has CDR1 SQVTM and CDR2 ANQGSEA. CDR3 loop: CSVCPAGGPSFQNIQYF. The CDR3 DNA sequence: TGCAGCGTATGCCCAGCGGGGGGGCCCTCTTTCCAAAACATTCAGTACTTC.

This chain connects TRBV6-2 or TRBV6-3 to TRBJ2-7, with 9 bases identical to TRBD2. Germline V gives CDR1 MNHEY, CDR2 SVGEGT. The CDR3 spans 14 residues. V shed 2 bases and J 6 bases; nucleotides not matched to a gene: 5. The CDR3, as DNA: TGTGCCAGCAGTTACCTAGGCGGGAGGGCCGAGCAGTACTTC. This translates into CASSYLGGRAEQYF.

A word on this clonotype: A much larger clone sits a single nucleotide away, making a read error possible. The final CDR3 position lacks the conserved phenylalanine or tryptophan, pointing to a likely read error. This rearrangement joins TRBV4-3 to TRBJ2-1; D not certain. The V gene lost 1 base and the J gene lost 8 bases, with 6 bases spanning the gap. Per germline, CDR1 LGHNA and CDR2 YSLEER. CDR3 length: 12 residues. DNA for the CDR3: TGCGCCAGCAGCCAAGTGATCGATGAGCAGTTCTCC. It specifies CASSQVIDEQFS.

This clonotype was counted a few times. At one end the junction does not follow the germline gene, possibly because of a read error. The V gene is TRBV5-5, the J gene TRBJ2-1; TRBD2 aligns across 11 bases. The CDR3 covers 15 residues. Per the germline V gene, CDR1 is SGHKS and CDR2 is YYEKEE (reference sequence). For the CDR3, the DNA is TGTGCCAGCACCTTGGGGACTAGCGGTTACAATGAGCAGTTCTTC. Translating it yields CASTLGTSGYNEQFF.

V gene TRBV2 combines with J gene TRBJ2-3; the D gene is possibly TRBD2 (5 bases). The CDR3 length is 16 residues. Germline-derived CDR1 and CDR2 are SNHLY and FYNNEI. The ends were cut back, 3 bases at V and 0 bases at J, with 13 bases in the middle. The CDR3 nucleotides read TGTGCCAGCAGTGAGTTGGGAGCCGGTAGCACAGATACGCAGTATTTT. Residues: CASSELGAGSTDTQYF.

This clonotype occurred many times. This rearrangement joins TRBV7-2 to TRBJ1-2; D is uncertain. V lost 1 base and J lost 6, with 6 bases in between. The CDR3 has 12 amino acids. The germline gives CDR1 SGHTA, CDR2 FQGNSA. CDR3 region: CASSLDIHGYTF. The CDR3 nucleotides read TGTGCCAGCAGCTTAGACATCCATGGCTACACCTTC.

This clonotype was detected only a few times. The chain carries TRBV27 and TRBJ2-7; D may be TRBD1 or TRBD2 (6 bases each). Germline V gene data show CDR1 as MNHEY and CDR2 as SMNVEV (reference sequence). The CDR3 is 14 amino acids. The V end lost 5 bases, the J end lost 2 bases, and 13 bases lay between the germline ends. This CDR3 reads CASSGGPLTYEQYF. In DNA, the CDR3 is TGTGCCAGCAGTGGGGGGCCGTTAACCTACGAGCAGTACTTC.

This clonotype has at least ten counts. The chain recombines TRBV7-2 with TRBJ2-5; D gene uncertain. Trimming took 8 bases from V and 0 from J, leaving 10 bases between them. The CDR3 has 13 amino acids. Germline V gene sequence: CDR1 SGHTA, CDR2 FQGNSA. CDR3 nucleotides: TGTGCCAGCGGCGTGGGGTACCAAGAGACCCAGTACTTC. Translating gives CASGVGYQETQYF.

This clonotype occurred a few times. The chain couples TRBV29-1 to TRBJ2-3; perhaps TRBD1 as D (5 bases). The CDR3 is 13 amino acids. V was cut by 7 bases and J by 2 bases, with 13 bases left in between. In germline, CDR1 is SQVTM, CDR2 ANQGSEA. CDR3 sequence (DNA): TGCAGCGGTTCATCGACAGTCACAGATACGCAGTATTTT. Amino acid sequence: CSGSSTVTDTQYF.

This clonotype was observed a few times. The chain couples TRBV10-3 to TRBJ2-7, with 9 bases matching TRBD1. After removal of 5 bases from V and 2 bases from J, the junction contained 4 bases not matched to a gene. Germline V gene sequence: CDR1 ENHRY, CDR2 SYGVKD. The CDR3 runs to 14 residues. The CDR3 DNA reads TGTGCCATCAGTAGGGACAGGGCCGCCTACGAGCAGTACTTC. It yields the protein CAISRDRAAYEQYF.

This clonotype was picked up many times. The chain recombines TRBV6-1 with TRBJ2-1; 11 bases line up with TRBD2. From germline, CDR1 is MNHNS and CDR2 SASEGT. The CDR3 runs to 15 residues. V lost 6 bases and J lost 8; bases outside the gene matches: 9. The CDR3 loop reads CASRTGTSGIDEQFF. The CDR3 DNA is TGTGCCAGCAGAACCGGGACTAGCGGTATCGATGAGCAGTTCTTC.

This clonotype was observed many times. The chain joins TRBV7-2 to TRBJ1-2; no definite D call. Trimming took off 5 bases at V and 0 bases at J, with 7 bases between the two ends. The CDR3 loop spans 13 amino acids. CDR1 SGHTA and CDR2 FQGNSA come from the germline V gene. The CDR3 sequence: CASSPTPNYGYTF. The CDR3 DNA follows: TGTGCCAGCAGCCCAACCCCTAACTATGGCTACACCTTC.

This clonotype has at least ten counts. The V and J genes are TRBV7-2 and TRBJ2-7, with unresolved D. Germline V gene data show CDR1 as SGHTA and CDR2 as FQGNSA. The CDR3 sequence is 12 residues long. The V and J ends lost 8 bases and 0 bases respectively, with 8 bases between them. For the CDR3, the DNA is TGTGCCAGCGGGCAGAGCTCCTACGAGCAGTACGTC. Translating it yields CASGQSSYEQYV.

The chain employs TRBV6-2 or TRBV6-3 and TRBJ2-1; unclear D gene. The germline gives CDR1 MNHEY, CDR2 SVGEGT. The CDR3 extends over 14 amino acids. V shed 7 bases and J shed 0 bases, with 10 bases lying between them. The CDR3 protein is CASMPWGSYNEQFF. Here the CDR3 DNA reads TGTGCCAGCATGCCCTGGGGCTCCTACAATGAGCAGTTCTTC.

This clonotype was detected ten times or more. V and J are TRBV10-3 and TRBJ1-1; D is undetermined. Between the trimmed V and J ends, which lost 4 bases and 7 bases, there was a span of 10 bases. Germline lookup yields CDR1 ENHRY and CDR2 SYGVKD. The CDR3 spans 12 residues. Here the CDR3 reads CAISGDMIEAFF. The DNA of the CDR3 is TGTGCCATCAGTGGCGACATGATTGAAGCTTTCTTT.

This clonotype was counted ten times or more. The CDR3 DNA follows: TGTGCCAGCACTCGACCGGGACCCCAGTCCGGGGAGCTGTTTTTT. Protein sequence: CASTRPGPQSGELFF. This chain connects TRBV6-2 or TRBV6-3 to TRBJ2-2; D may correspond to TRBD1 or TRBD2 (5 bases each). Trimming pared 7 bases from V and 6 bases from J, leaving 18 bases between. This CDR3 spans 15 amino acids. The germline gives CDR1 MNHEY, CDR2 SVGEGT.

This clonotype was seen more than once but under ten times. V is TRBV20-1 and J is TRBJ1-1, with D possibly TRBD1 on 5 matching bases. This CDR3 region has 14 residues. Trimming shortened V by 3 bases and J by 6 bases, and 17 bases separated the two germline ends. Germline V gene lookup returns CDR1 DFQATT and CDR2 SNEGSKA (reference sequence). CDR3 bases: TGCAGTGCTAGCAGGGACCCCCAATTTGCTGAAGCTTTCTTT. It encodes CSASRDPQFAEAFF.

The V call is TRBV23-1, the J call TRBJ2-7; maybe TRBD2 (6 bases). TRBV23-1 is assigned to the ORF class and has an uncertain function. CDR3 size: 17 residues. Trimming removed 0 bases at V and 6 bases at J, with 21 bases between. Here the CDR3 reads CASSQSDAGHRSREQYF. CDR3 in DNA: TGCGCCAGCAGTCAATCGGACGCGGGGCACAGGTCCCGCGAGCAGTACTTC.

CDR3 protein: CASSYHGTSGTSTDTQYF. CDR3 nucleotide sequence: TGTGCCAGCAGTTACCACGGGACTAGCGGAACTAGCACAGATACGCAGTATTTT. The chain joins TRBV6-5 to TRBJ2-3, with TRBD2 matching 11 bases. The germline CDR1 and CDR2 sequences are MNHEY and SVGAGI. With V trimmed by 2 bases and J by 0 bases, 7 bases remained unmatched. This CDR3 is 18 amino acids long.

The chain has TRBV7-2 and TRBJ2-3, with a weak D call TRBD2 (6 bases). The CDR3 has 16 amino acids. Germline V lookup: CDR1 SGHTA, CDR2 FQGNSA. Trimming took 5 bases from V and 3 from J, leaving 18 bases between them. The CDR3 DNA is TGTGCCAGCAGCCGATTGGGAGGACACCGAACAGATACGCAGTATTTT. Translating gives CASSRLGGHRTDTQYF.

V is TRBV28 and J is TRBJ2-1, with 11 positions matching TRBD2. Trimming at V came to 6 bases and at J to 3 bases, leaving 7 bases not matched to a gene. CDR3 length: 16 amino acids. Germline CDR1 reads MDHEN; CDR2 reads SYDVKM. Here the CDR3 reads CASSQQLAGDYNEQFF. Written as DNA, the CDR3 is TGTGCCAGCAGCCAGCAACTAGCGGGAGACTACAATGAGCAGTTCTTC.

This clonotype was counted a few times. This rearrangement joins TRBV4-2 to TRBJ2-1; TRBD2 agrees at 10 bases. The CDR3 runs 16 residues. The germline V gene has CDR1 LGHNA and CDR2 YNFKEQ. Germline trimming cut 3 bases from V and 7 bases from J; bases unmatched to any gene: 9. The CDR3 here is CASSQREVAGGNEQFF. For the CDR3, the DNA is TGTGCCAGCAGCCAGCGAGAGGTAGCGGGAGGTAATGAGCAGTTCTTC.

The chain uses TRBV15 and TRBJ1-1; possibly TRBD1 for D (5 bases). The CDR3 contains 13 residues. Between the trimmed V and J ends, which lost 5 bases and 3 bases, there was a span of 10 bases. Germline-derived CDR1 and CDR2 are LNHNV and YYDKDF (reference sequence). The CDR3 coding sequence is TGTGCCACCAGCTCCGGGACGGACACTGAAGCTTTCTTT. It codes for CATSSGTDTEAFF.

There are a few counts of this clonotype. This sequence joins TRBV20-1 and TRBJ2-1; 12 bases align to TRBD2. With 5 bases clipped from V and 12 bases from J, the junction kept 26 bases outside the gene matches. The CDR3 is 19 residues long. Germline V gene sequence: CDR1 DFQATT, CDR2 SNEGSKA (reference sequence). CDR3 coding DNA: TGCAGTGCTTTCCCCTGGGGACAGGGAGGGCTAGCGGGAGGGCCGGGGCAGTTCTTC. It codes for CSAFPWGQGGLAGGPGQFF.

The chain carries TRBV27 and TRBJ2-7; D is perhaps TRBD2 (5 bases). The V and J ends lost 7 bases and 12 bases respectively, with 16 bases between them. Germline loops: CDR1 MNHEY, CDR2 SMNVEV (reference sequence). The CDR3 runs 11 residues. The CDR3 nucleotides are TGTGCCAGCACCCAAGGGTGGAGGTGGTACTTC. Translated: CASTQGWRWYF.

This clonotype showed up many times. J is TRBJ1-1 and V is TRBV6-1, with D possibly TRBD1 on 5 matching bases. Germline V gene lookup returns CDR1 MNHNS and CDR2 SASEGT. This CDR3 spans 17 amino acids. The V gene lost 2 bases and the J gene lost 4 bases, with 20 bases spanning the gap. The CDR3 DNA reads as TGTGCCAGCAGTGAAAGGGGCTGGGGGTTTACAGGCACTGAAGCTTTCTTT. As protein: CASSERGWGFTGTEAFF.

This clonotype occurred a few times. CDR3 DNA: TGTGCCAGCAGCTTACTCATGGAAGGGGAGAACACTGAAGCTTTCTTT. Translation: CASSLLMEGENTEAFF. The chain employs TRBV11-3 and TRBJ1-1; possibly TRBD1 for D (5 bases). V was pared by 2 bases and J by 1 base, with 14 bases between. The germline V gene has CDR1 SGHNT and CDR2 YENEEA. This CDR3 is 16 amino acids long.

This rearrangement joins TRBV10-3 to TRBJ2-7; 8 bases are shared with TRBD2. V dropped 4 bases and J dropped 2; count of bases not matched to a gene: 1. This CDR3 is 13 amino acids long. Germline values: CDR1 ENHRY, CDR2 SYGVKD. CDR3 bases: TGTGCCATCAGTGGGACTAGCACCTACGAGCAGTACTTC. Translated, it gives CAISGTSTYEQYF.

DNA of the CDR3: TGTGCCAGCAGCCCAATCTTTCTTAGCGGGAGGAGCAATGAGCAGTTCTTC. Translation gives CASSPIFLSGRSNEQFF. The chain carries TRBV14 and TRBJ2-1; 10 bases line up with TRBD2. CDR1 and CDR2 from the germline V gene are SGHDN and FVKESK. The length of the CDR3 is 17 residues. V shed 4 bases and J 6 bases; nucleotides not matched to a gene: 12. Full variable domain (remainder filled in from reference TRBV14 and TRBJ2-1): EAGVTQFPSHSVIEKGQTVTLRCDPISGHDNLYWYRRVMGKEIKFLLHFVKESKQDESGMPNNRFLAERTGGTYSTLKVQPAELEDSGVYFCASSPIFLSGRSNEQFFGPGTRLTVL.

Ten or more counts support this clonotype. The chain uses TRBV28 and TRBJ2-2; D is unclear. The CDR3 contains 16 residues. Germline V gene sequence: CDR1 MDHEN, CDR2 SYDVKM. Trimming shortened V by 3 bases and J by 1 base, and 12 bases separated the two germline ends. In nucleotides, the CDR3 is TGTGCCAGCAGTTTTTTTTTGGGGAAGAACACCGGGGAGCTGTTTTTT. Encoded protein: CASSFFLGKNTGELFF.

The rearrangement uses TRBV10-3 and TRBJ2-3; 11 bases fit TRBD2. J lost 0 bases, V lost 4 bases, and 15 bases had no gene match. The CDR3 is 20 amino acids. Germline-derived CDR1 and CDR2 are ENHRY and SYGVKD. The CDR3 here is CAISVATGTSGSYSTDTQYF. CDR3 DNA sequence: TGTGCCATCAGTGTAGCCACCGGGACTAGCGGTTCTTATAGCACAGATACGCAGTATTTT.